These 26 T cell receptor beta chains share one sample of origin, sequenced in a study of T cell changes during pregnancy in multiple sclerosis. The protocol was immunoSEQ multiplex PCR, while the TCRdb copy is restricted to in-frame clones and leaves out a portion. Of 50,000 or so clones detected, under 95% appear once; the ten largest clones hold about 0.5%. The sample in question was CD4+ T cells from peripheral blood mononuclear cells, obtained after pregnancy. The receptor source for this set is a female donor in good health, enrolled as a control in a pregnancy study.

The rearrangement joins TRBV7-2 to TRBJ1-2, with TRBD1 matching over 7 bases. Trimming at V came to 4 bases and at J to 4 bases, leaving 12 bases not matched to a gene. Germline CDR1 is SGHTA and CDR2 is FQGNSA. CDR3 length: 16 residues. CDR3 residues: CASSSSQGLASYGYTF. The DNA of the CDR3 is TGTGCCAGCAGCTCATCACAGGGGCTCGCTTCCTATGGCTACACCTTC.

The DNA for the CDR3 is TGTGCCAGCAGCTTAAATCCAGGGAAGGTTTCAACTGAAGCTTTCTTT. Protein: CASSLNPGKVSTEAFF. The rearrangement links TRBV7-3 to TRBJ1-1; possible D gene TRBD1, 5 bases. Germline V gives CDR1 SGHTA, CDR2 FQGTGA. Trimming took 1 base from V and 5 from J, leaving 17 bases between them. This CDR3 is 16 amino acids long.

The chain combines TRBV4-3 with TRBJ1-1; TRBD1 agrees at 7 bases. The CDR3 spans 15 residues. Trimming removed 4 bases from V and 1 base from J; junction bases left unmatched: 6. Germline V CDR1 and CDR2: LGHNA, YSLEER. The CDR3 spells CASSPQTGPNTEAFF. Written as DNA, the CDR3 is TGCGCCAGCAGCCCTCAGACAGGGCCGAACACTGAAGCTTTCTTT.

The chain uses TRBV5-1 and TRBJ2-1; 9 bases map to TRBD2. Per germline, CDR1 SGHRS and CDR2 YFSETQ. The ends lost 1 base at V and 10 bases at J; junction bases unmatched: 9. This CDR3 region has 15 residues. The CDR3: CASSLSSGGAWEQFF. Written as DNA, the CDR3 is TGCGCCAGCAGCTTGAGTAGCGGGGGCGCATGGGAGCAGTTCTTC.

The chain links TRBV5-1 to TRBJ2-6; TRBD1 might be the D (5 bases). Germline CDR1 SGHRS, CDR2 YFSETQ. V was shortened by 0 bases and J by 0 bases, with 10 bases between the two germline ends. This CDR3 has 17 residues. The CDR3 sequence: CASSLVQGSSGANVLTF. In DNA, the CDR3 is TGCGCCAGCAGCTTGGTCCAGGGAAGCTCTGGGGCCAACGTCCTGACTTTC.

In DNA form, the CDR3 reads TGCGCCAGCAGCTTGGTACAGGGGGCGGATGGCTACACCTTC. Protein product: CASSLVQGADGYTF. This chain connects TRBV5-1 to TRBJ1-2, with TRBD1 identical over 9 bases. CDR1 SGHRS and CDR2 YFSETQ come from the germline V gene. The CDR3 covers 14 residues. J was trimmed by 6 bases and V by 0 bases; bases with no gene match: 3.

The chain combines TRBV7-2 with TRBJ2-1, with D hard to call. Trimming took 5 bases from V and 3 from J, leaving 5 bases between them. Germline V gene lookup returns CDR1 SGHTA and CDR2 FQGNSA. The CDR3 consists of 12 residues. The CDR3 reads CASSLSYNEQFF. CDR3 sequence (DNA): TGTGCCAGCAGCCTAAGCTACAATGAGCAGTTCTTC. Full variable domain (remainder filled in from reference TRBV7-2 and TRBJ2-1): GAGVSQSPSNKVTEKGKDVELRCDPISGHTALYWYRQSLGQGLEFLIYFQGNSAPDKSGLPSDRFSAERTGGSVSTLTIQRTQQEDSAVYLCASSLSYNEQFFGPGTRLTVL.

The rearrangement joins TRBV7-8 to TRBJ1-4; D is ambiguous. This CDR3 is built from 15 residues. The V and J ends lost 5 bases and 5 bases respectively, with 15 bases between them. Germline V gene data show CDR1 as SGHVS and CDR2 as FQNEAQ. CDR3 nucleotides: TGTGCCAGCAGCCCCCGGGGTGGGTTGAATGAAAAACTGTTTTTT. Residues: CASSPRGGLNEKLFF.

In nucleotides, the CDR3 is TGCGCCAGCAGGCAACGGACAGCCATTAATTCACCCCTCCACTTT. Translated, it gives CASRQRTAINSPLHF. The chain links TRBV10-1 to TRBJ1-6; possible D gene TRBD1, 6 bases. The CDR3 spans 15 residues. The V gene lost 6 bases and the J gene lost 6 bases, with 15 bases spanning the gap. Germline V gives CDR1 WNHNN, CDR2 SYGVQD (reference sequence).

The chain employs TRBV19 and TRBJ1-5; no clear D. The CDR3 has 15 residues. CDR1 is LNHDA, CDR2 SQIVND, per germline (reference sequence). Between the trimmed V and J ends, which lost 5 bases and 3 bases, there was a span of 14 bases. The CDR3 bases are TGTGCCAGTAGTCCCGGGGTTCAGATCAATCAGCCCCAGCATTTT. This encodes CASSPGVQINQPQHF.

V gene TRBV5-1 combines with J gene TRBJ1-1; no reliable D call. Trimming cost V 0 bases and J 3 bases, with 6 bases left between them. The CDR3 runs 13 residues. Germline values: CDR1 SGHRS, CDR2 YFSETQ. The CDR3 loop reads CASSLVSDTEAFF. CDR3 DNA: TGCGCCAGCAGCTTGGTTTCGGACACTGAAGCTTTCTTT. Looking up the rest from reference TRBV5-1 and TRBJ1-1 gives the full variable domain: KAGVTQTPRYLIKTRGQQVTLSCSPISGHRSVSWYQQTPGQGLQFLFEYFSETQRNKGNFPGRFSGRQFSNSRSEMNVSTLELGDSALYLCASSLVSDTEAFFGQGTRLTVV.

The CDR3 DNA follows: TGTGCCATTGGACAGGGGGACGGGGCCAACGTCCTGACTTTC. This sequence encodes CAIGQGDGANVLTF. The chain uses TRBV10-3 and TRBJ2-6; the match to TRBD1 covers 10 bases. The CDR3 is made up of 14 amino acids. With 9 bases clipped from V and 4 bases from J, the junction kept 3 bases outside the gene matches. Germline CDR1 ENHRY, CDR2 SYGVKD.

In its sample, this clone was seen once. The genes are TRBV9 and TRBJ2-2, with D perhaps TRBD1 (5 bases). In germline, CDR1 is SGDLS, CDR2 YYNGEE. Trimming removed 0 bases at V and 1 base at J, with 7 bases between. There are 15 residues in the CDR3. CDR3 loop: CASSVVGQNTGELFF. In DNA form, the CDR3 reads TGTGCCAGCAGCGTAGTTGGACAGAACACCGGGGAGCTGTTTTTT.

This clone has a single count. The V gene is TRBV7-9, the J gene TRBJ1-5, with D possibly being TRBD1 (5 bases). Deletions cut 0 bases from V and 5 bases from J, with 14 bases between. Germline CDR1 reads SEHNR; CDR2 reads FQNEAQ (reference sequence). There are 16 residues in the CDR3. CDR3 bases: TGTGCCAGCAGCTTAGCGCGGGGGATTGGGGATCAGCCCCAGCATTTT. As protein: CASSLARGIGDQPQHF.

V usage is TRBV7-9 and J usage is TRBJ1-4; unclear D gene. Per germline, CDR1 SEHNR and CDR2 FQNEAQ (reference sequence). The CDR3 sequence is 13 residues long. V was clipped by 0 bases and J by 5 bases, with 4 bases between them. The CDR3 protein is CASSLAENEKLFF. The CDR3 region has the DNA TGTGCCAGCAGCTTAGCAGAGAATGAAAAACTGTTTTTT.

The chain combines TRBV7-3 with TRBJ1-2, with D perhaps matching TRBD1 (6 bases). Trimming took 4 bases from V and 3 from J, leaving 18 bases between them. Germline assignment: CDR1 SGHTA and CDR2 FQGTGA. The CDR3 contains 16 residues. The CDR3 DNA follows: TGTGCCAGCAGCTCCCCGAATAAGGGACACTACTATGGCTACACCTTC. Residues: CASSSPNKGHYYGYTF.

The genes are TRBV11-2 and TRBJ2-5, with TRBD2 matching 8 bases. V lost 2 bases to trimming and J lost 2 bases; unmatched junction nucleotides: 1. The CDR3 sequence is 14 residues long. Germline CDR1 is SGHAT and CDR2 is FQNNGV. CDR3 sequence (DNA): TGTGCCAGCAGCTTAATAGCGGGGCAAGAGACCCAGTACTTC. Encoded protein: CASSLIAGQETQYF.

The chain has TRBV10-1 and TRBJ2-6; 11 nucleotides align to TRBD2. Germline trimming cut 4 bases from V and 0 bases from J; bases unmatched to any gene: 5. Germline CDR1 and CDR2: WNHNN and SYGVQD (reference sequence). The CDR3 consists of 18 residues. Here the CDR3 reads CASSGTSGPNSGANVLTF. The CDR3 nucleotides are TGCGCCAGCAGTGGGACTAGCGGGCCGAACTCTGGGGCCAACGTCCTGACTTTC.

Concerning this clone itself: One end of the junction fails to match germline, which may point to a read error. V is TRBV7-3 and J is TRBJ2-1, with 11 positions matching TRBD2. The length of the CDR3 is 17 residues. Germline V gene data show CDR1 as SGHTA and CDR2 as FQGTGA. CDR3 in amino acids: CASSLTTSGGAYNEQFF. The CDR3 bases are TGTGCCAGCAGCCTAACCACTAGCGGGGGCGCCTACAATGAGCAGTTCTTC.

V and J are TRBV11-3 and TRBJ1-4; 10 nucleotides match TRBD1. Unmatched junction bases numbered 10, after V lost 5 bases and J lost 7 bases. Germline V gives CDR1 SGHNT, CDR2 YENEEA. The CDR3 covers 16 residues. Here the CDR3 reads CASSDRDRGNGEKLFF. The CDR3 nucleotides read TGTGCCAGCAGCGACCGGGACAGGGGAAACGGTGAAAAACTGTTTTTT.

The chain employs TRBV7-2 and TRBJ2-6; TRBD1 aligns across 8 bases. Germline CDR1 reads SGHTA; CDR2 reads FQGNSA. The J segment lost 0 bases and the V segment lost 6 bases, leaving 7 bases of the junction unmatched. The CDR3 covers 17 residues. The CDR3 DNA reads TGTGCCAGCAGACAAACAGGGGGACCCTCTGGGGCCAACGTCCTGACTTTC. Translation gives CASRQTGGPSGANVLTF.

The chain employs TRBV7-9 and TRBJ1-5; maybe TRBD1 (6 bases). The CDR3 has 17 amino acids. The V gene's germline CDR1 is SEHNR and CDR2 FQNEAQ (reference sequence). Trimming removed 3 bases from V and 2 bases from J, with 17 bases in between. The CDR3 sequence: CASSLGQGYRGNQPQHF. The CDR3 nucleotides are TGTGCCAGCAGCTTGGGGCAGGGGTATAGGGGCAATCAGCCCCAGCATTTT.

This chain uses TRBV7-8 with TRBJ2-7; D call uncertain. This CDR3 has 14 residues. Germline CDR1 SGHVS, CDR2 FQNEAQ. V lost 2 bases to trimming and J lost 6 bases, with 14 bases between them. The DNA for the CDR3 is TGTGCCAGCAGCTTAAGTATGGCATCAGGCGAGCAGTACTTC. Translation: CASSLSMASGEQYF.

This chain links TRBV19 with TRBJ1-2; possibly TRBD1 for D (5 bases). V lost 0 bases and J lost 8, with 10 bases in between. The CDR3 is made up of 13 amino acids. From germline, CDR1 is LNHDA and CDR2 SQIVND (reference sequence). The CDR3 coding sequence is TGTGCCAGTAGTATAGAGGGGCGGCGAGGCTACACCTTC. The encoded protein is CASSIEGRRGYTF.

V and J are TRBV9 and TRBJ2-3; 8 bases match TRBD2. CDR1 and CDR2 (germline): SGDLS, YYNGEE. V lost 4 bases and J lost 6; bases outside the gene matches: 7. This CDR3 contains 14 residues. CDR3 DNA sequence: TGTGCCAGCAGCCCTGGGACTAGTCGGGATACGCAGTATTTT. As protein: CASSPGTSRDTQYF.

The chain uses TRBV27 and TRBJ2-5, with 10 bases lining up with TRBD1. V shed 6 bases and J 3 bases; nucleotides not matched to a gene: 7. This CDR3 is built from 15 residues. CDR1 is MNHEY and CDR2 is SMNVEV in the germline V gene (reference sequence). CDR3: CASRQTGQGKETQYF. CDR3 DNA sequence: TGTGCCAGCAGACAAACGGGACAGGGGAAAGAGACCCAGTACTTC.